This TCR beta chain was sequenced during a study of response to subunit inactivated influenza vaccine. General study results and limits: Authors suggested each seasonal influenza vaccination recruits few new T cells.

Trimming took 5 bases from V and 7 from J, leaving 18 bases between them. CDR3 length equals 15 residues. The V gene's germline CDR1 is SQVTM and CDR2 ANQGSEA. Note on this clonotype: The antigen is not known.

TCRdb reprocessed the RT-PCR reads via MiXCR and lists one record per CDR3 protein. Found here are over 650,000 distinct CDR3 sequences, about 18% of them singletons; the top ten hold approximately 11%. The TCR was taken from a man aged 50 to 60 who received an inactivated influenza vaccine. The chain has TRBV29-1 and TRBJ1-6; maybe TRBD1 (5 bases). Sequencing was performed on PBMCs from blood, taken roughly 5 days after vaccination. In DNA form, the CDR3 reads TGCAGCGTTCAAAGCGGGGGGTTAACGAATTCACCCCTCCACTTT. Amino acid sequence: CSVQSGGLTNSPLHF.